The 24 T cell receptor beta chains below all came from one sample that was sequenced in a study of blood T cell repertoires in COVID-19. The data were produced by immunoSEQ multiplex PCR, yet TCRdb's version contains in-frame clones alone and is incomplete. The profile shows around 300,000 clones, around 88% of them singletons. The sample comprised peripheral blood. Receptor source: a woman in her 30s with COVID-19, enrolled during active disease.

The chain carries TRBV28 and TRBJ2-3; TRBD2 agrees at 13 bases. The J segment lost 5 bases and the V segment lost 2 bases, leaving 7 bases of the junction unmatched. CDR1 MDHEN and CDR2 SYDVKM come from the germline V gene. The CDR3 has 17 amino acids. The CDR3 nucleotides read TGTGCCAGCAGTTTACTACTAGCGGGGGGGCAAGTAGATACGCAGTATTTT. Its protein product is CASSLLLAGGQVDTQYF.

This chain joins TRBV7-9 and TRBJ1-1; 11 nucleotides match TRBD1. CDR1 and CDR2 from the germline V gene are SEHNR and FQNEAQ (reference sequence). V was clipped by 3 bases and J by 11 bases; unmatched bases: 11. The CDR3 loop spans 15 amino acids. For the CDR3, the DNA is TGTGCCAGCAGCTTCACCGGGACAGGGGGTTATTTGGCTTTCTTT. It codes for CASSFTGTGGYLAFF.

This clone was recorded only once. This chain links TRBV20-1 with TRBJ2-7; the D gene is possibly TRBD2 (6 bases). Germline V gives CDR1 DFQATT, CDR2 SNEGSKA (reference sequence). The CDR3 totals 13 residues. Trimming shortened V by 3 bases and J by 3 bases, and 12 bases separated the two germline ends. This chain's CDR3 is CSASRGFYYEQYF. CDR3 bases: TGCAGTGCTAGTCGGGGGTTCTACTACGAGCAGTACTTC.

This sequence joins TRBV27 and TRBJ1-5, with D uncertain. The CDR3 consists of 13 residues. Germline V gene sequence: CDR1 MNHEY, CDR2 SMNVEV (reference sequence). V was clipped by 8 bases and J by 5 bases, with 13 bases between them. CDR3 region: CASSRHLDQPQHF. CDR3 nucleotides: TGTGCCAGCTCCAGGCACCTTGATCAGCCCCAGCATTTT.

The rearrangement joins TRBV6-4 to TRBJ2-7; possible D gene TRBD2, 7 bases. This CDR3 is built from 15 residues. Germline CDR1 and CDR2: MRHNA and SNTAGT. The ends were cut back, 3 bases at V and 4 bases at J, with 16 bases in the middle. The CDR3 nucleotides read TGTGCCAGCAGTGATTTCGGGGGGCGCGCGTACGAGCAGTACTTC. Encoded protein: CASSDFGGRAYEQYF.

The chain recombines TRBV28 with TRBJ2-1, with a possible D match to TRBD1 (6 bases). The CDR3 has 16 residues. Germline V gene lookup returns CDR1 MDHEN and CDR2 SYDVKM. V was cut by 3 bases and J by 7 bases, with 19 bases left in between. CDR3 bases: TGTGCCAGCAGTTTTGAGTTAGGGGGTCCTTTGAATGAGCAGTTCTTC. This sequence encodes CASSFELGGPLNEQFF.

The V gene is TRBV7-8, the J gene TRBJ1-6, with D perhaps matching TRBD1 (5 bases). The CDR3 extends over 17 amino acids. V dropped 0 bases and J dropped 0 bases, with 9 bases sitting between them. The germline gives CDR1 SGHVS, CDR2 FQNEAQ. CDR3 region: CASSLAGVNSYNSPLHF. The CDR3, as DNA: TGTGCCAGCAGCTTAGCAGGGGTCAACTCCTATAATTCACCCCTCCACTTT.

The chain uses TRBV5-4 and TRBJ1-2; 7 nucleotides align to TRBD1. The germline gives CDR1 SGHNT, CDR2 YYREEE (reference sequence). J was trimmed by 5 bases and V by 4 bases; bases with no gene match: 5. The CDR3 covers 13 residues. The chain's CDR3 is CASSQDRMYGYTF. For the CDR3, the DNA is TGTGCCAGCAGCCAGGACAGGATGTATGGCTACACCTTC.

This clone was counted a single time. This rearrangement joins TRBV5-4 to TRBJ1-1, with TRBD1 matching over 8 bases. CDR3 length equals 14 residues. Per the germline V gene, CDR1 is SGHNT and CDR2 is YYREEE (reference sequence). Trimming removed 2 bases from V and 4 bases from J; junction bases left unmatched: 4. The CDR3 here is CASSFGQGPTEAFF. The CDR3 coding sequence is TGTGCCAGCAGCTTCGGACAGGGTCCCACTGAAGCTTTCTTT.

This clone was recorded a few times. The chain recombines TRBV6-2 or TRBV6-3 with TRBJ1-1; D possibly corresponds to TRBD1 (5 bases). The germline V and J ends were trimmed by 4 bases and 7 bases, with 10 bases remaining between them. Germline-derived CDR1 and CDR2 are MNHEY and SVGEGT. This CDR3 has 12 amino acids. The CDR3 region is CASSWGGSEAFF. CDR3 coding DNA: TGTGCCAGCAGTTGGGGGGGGAGTGAAGCTTTCTTT.

CDR3 DNA: TGTGCCAGTAGTATGAACAGGGGGAACGAGCAGTACTTC. It translates to CASSMNRGNEQYF. The V call is TRBV19, the J call TRBJ2-7; 8 nucleotides line up with TRBD1. This CDR3 region has 13 residues. J lost 5 bases, V lost 3 bases, and 3 bases had no gene match. CDR1 and CDR2 (germline): LNHDA, SQIVND (reference sequence).

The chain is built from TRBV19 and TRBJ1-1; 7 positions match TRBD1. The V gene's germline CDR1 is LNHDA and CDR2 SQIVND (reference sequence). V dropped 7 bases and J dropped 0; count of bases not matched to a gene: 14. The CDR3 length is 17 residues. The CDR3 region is CASNGQGVIRMNTEAFF. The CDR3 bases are TGTGCCAGTAACGGCCAGGGGGTGATACGAATGAACACTGAAGCTTTCTTT.

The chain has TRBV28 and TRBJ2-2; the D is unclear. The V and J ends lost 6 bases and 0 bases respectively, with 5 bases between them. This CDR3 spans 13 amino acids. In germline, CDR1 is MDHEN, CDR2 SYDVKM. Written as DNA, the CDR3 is TGTGCCAGCAGCCACTCGAACACCGGGGAGCTGTTTTTT. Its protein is CASSHSNTGELFF. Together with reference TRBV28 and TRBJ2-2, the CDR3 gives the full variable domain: DVKVTQSSRYLVKRTGEKVFLECVQDMDHENMFWYRQDPGLGLRLIYFSYDVKMKEKGDIPEGYSVSREKKERFSLILESASTNQTSMYLCASSHSNTGELFFGEGSRLTVL.

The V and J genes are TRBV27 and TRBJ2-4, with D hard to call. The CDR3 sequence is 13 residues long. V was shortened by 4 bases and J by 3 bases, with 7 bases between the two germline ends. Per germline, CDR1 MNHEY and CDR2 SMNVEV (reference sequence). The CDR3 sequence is CASSSPGKNIQYF. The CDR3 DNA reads TGTGCCAGCAGTTCCCCCGGCAAAAACATTCAGTACTTC.

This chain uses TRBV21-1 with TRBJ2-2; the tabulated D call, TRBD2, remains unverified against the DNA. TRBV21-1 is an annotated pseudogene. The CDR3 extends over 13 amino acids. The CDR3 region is CATGLVFTGELFF. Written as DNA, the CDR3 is TGTGCCACCGGACTAGTCTTTACCGGGGAGCTGTTTTTT.

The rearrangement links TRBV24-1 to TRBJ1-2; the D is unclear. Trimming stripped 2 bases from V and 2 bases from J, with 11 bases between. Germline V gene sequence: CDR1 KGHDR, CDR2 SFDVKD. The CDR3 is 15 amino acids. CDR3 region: CATSDSPERNYGYTF. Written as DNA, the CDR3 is TGTGCCACCAGTGATTCTCCGGAGCGAAACTATGGCTACACCTTC.

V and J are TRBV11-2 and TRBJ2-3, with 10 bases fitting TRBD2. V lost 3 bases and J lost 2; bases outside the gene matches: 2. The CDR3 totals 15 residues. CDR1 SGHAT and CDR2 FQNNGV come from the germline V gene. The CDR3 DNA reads TGTGCCAGCAGCTTTACTAGCGGGGACACAGATACGCAGTATTTT. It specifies CASSFTSGDTDTQYF.

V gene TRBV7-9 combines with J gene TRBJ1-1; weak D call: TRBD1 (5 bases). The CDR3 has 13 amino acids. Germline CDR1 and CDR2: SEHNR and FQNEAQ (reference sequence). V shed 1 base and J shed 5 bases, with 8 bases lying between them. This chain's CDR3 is CASSLVDRTEAFF. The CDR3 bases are TGTGCCAGCAGCTTAGTAGACAGAACTGAAGCTTTCTTT.

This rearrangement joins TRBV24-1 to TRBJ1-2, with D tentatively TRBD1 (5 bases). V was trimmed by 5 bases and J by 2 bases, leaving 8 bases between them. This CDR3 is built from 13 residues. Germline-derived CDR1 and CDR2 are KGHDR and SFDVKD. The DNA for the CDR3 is TGTGCCACCAGTGGAGCAGGGAACTATGGCTACACCTTC. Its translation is CATSGAGNYGYTF.

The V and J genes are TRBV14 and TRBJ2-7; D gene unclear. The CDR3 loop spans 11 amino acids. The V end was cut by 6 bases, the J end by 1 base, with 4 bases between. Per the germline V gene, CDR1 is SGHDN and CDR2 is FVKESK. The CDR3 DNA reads TGTGCCAGCAGGGCATCCTACGAGCAGTACGTC. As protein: CASRASYEQYV.

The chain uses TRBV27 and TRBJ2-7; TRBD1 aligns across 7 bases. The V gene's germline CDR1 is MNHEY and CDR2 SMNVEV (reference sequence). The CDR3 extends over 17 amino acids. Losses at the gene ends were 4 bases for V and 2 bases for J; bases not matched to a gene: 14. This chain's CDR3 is CASSSEGPGTAAYEQYF. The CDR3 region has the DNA TGTGCCAGCAGTTCCGAAGGCCCCGGGACAGCTGCCTACGAGCAGTACTTC.

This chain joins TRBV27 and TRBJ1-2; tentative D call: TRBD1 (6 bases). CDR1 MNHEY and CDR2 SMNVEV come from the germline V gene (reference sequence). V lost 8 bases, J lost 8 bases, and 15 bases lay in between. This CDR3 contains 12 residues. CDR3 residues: CASWTGGVGYTF. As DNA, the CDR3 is TGTGCCAGCTGGACGGGGGGCGTGGGCTACACCTTC.

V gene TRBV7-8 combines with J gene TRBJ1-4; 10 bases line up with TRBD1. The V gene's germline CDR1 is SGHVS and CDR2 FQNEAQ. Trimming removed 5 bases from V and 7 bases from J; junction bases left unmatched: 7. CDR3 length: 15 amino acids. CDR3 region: CASSEDRGRAEKLFF. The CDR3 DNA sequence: TGTGCCAGCAGCGAAGACAGGGGGCGAGCTGAAAAACTGTTTTTT.

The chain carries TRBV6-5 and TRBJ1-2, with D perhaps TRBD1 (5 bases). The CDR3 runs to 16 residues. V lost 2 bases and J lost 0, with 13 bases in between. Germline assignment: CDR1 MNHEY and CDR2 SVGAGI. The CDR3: CASSYTRVVANYGYTF. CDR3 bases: TGTGCCAGCAGTTACACCAGGGTAGTCGCTAACTATGGCTACACCTTC.